Presented here are 7 T cell receptor beta chains from one specimen sequenced in a study of blood T cells in healthy people across ages. The use of a sample-barcoded 5' primer and a J-beta primer mix characterized a second PCR of about 7 to 12 cycles. Via MiXCR, TCRdb re-called the 5' RACE reads, giving one row per CDR3 protein. This sample yields approximately 1.5 million distinct CDR3 sequences, of which about 32% are seen a single time; about 11% belongs to the top ten. Specimen: blood. The receptor source for this set is a woman in her twenties or thirties in good health.

This clonotype was seen only a few times. This chain uses TRBV24-1 with TRBJ2-4; D is unclear. CDR3 length: 16 residues. V was shortened by 5 bases and J by 3 bases, with 16 bases between the two germline ends. Looked up from germline, CDR1 is KGHDR and CDR2 is SFDVKD. The CDR3 DNA is TGTGCCACCAGTGGCGGAAAGATGGTGGACAAAAACATTCAGTACTTC. This translates into CATSGGKMVDKNIQYF.

This clonotype was counted between two and nine times. The V and J genes are TRBV19 and TRBJ1-1, with D hard to call. The CDR3 loop spans 17 amino acids. V gave up 3 bases and J gave up 1 base, with 18 bases separating them. Germline-derived CDR1 and CDR2 are LNHDA and SQIVND (reference sequence). CDR3 protein: CASSINPEARQNTEAFF. The CDR3 nucleotides are TGTGCCAGTAGTATCAACCCCGAGGCCCGACAGAACACTGAAGCTTTCTTT.

V and J are TRBV6-1 and TRBJ2-5, with a weak D call TRBD2 (6 bases). Trimming pared 7 bases from V and 4 bases from J, leaving 13 bases between. The germline gives CDR1 MNHNS, CDR2 SASEGT. This CDR3 region has 13 residues. Here the CDR3 DNA reads TGTGCCAGCACCGACGGGGGTAGAGAGACCCAGTACTTC. Its translation: CASTDGGRETQYF.

This clonotype was observed a few times. The chain employs TRBV30 and TRBJ1-1; 8 bases match TRBD1. V trimming: 5 bases; J trimming: 2 bases; junction bases outside the gene matches: 10. CDR3 length equals 15 residues. Germline V gene lookup returns CDR1 GTSNPN and CDR2 SVGIG (reference sequence). The CDR3 loop reads CAWFRTGRYNTEAFF. The CDR3 DNA sequence: TGTGCCTGGTTTCGGACAGGGCGGTATAACACTGAAGCTTTCTTT.

This clonotype appeared a few times. The chain is built from TRBV6-5 and TRBJ2-5; 7 nucleotides line up with TRBD1. CDR1 is MNHEY, CDR2 SVGAGI, per germline. The CDR3 runs to 16 residues. V lost 6 bases, J lost 1 base, and 11 bases stayed unmatched. DNA for the CDR3: TGTGCCAGCAGCCCCCTGGGGAAGGGGGCCCAAGAGACCCAGTACTTC. It yields the protein CASSPLGKGAQETQYF.

Comments on this clonotype: Relative to the germline gene, one junction end is altered; a read error may explain this. The V call is TRBV12-3 or TRBV12-4, the J call TRBJ2-6; no firm D call. The CDR3 covers 11 residues. The CDR3 DNA follows: TGTGCCAGCAGCCCTGGCAACGCCCTGACTTTC. Translated, it gives CASSPGNALTF.

V gene TRBV15 combines with J gene TRBJ2-1, with a possible D match to TRBD2 (6 bases). The ends were cut back, 3 bases at V and 6 bases at J, with 24 bases in the middle. This CDR3 region has 18 residues. Germline V lookup: CDR1 LNHNV, CDR2 YYDKDF (reference sequence). CDR3 bases: TGTGCCACCAGCAGGGAAAGTGGAGGGCCGAGTGGGTTCAATGAGCAGTTCTTC. Translation gives CATSRESGGPSGFNEQFF.